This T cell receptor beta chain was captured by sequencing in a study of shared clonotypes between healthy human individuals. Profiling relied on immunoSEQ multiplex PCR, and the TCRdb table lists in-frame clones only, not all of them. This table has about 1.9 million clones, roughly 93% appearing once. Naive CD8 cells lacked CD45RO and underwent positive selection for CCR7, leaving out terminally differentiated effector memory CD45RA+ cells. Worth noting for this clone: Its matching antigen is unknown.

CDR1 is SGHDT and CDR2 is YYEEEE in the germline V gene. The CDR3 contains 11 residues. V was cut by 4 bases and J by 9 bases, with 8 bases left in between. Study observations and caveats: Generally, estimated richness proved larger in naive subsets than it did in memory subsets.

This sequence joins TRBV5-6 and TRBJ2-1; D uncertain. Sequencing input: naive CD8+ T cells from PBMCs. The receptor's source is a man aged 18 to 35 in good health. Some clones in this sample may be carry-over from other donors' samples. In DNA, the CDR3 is TGTGCCAGCAGCGGCGGTGGTGAGCAGTTCTTC. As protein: CASSGGGEQFF.